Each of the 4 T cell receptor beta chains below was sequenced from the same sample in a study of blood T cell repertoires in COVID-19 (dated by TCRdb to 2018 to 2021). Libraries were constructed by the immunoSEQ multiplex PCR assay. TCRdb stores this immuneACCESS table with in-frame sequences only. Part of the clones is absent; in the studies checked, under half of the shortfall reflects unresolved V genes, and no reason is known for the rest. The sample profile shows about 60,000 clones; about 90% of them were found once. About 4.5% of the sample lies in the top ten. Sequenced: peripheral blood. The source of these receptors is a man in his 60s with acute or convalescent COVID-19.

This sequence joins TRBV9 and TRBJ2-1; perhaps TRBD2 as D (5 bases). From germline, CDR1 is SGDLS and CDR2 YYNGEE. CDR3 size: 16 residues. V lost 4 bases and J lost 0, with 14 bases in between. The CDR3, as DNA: TGTGCCAGCAGCCCTTTAGTTGGGAGCTCCTACAATGAGCAGTTCTTC. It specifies CASSPLVGSSYNEQFF.

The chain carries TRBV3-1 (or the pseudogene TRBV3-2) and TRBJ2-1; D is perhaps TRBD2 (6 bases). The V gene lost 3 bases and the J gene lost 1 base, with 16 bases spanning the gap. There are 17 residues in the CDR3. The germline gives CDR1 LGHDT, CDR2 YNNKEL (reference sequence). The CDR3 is CASSHLPGLLSYNEQFF. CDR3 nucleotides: TGTGCCAGCAGCCATCTGCCGGGACTTCTTTCCTACAATGAGCAGTTCTTC.

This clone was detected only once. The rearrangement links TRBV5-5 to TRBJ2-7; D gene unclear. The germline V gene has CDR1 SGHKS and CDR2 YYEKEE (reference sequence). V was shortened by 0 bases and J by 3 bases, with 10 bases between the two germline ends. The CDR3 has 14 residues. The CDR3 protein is CASSLAVQSYEQYF. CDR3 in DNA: TGTGCCAGCAGCTTGGCGGTACAGAGCTACGAGCAGTACTTC.

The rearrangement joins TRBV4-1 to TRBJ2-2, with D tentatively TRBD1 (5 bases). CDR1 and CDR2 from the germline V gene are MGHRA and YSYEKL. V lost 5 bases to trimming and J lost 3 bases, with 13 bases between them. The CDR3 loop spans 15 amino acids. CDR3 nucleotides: TGCGCCAGCAGCGCCGGTGGGGCTGACACCGGGGAGCTGTTTTTT. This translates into CASSAGGADTGELFF.